The following is a T cell receptor (beta chain) sequence with its context. These data belong to a study of blood T cell repertoires in COVID-19. The protocol was immunoSEQ multiplex PCR, while the TCRdb copy is restricted to in-frame clones and leaves out a portion. This sample yields tens of thousands of clones, of which roughly 90% are seen a single time; approximately 1.5% belongs to the top ten. The V end was cut by 3 bases, the J end by 8 bases, with 17 bases between. From germline, CDR1 is MDHEN and CDR2 SYDVKM. The CDR3 is made up of 16 amino acids. This clonotype originated in a man in his forties or fifties with acute or convalescent COVID-19. The chain combines TRBV28 with TRBJ1-6, with D uncertain. Sequencing was performed on peripheral blood. CDR3 region: CASSFIEAPSDSPLHF. In DNA form, the CDR3 reads TGTGCCAGCAGTTTTATAGAGGCCCCTTCGGATTCACCCCTCCACTTT.